This entry features one TCR beta chain sequence. This clone's antigen is unknown. No much larger clone exists at a distance of one base, and base qualities are not known. This sample stems from a study of blood T cell repertoires in COVID-19 (dated by TCRdb to 2020 to 2021). With respect to the entire study: Samples covering the acute and convalescent phases of COVID-19 were provided by collaborators in the United States, Italy and Spain. The prospective study material was composed of cDNA or gDNA derived from T cells, B-cell-depleted T cells, or PBMCs. The dataset comprised deeply sampled blood TCRbeta repertoires from subjects exposed to, actively infected with, or recovered from COVID-19. A freely available public database, intended as a resource for researchers studying the immune response to SARS-CoV-2, is where the repertoires were released. Samples came from the ongoing ImmuneRACE study (first 160 participants) plus 1,254 subjects from 6 global collaborators. A de-identified subject ID, COVID-19 status, age in years and sex were almost always included in the sample metadata. Where HLA class I and class II types were available, the types were taken from metadata supplied by the sample provider, not from assay-based typing.

The immunoSEQ Assay, a bias-controlled multiplex PCR, was used to amplify TCRbeta CDR3 regions from genomic DNA. On the study's bioinformatics: Within the assay, amplification of reference gene primers was used to estimate how many nucleated cells each sample contained. To quantify the absolute abundance of each unique TCRbeta CDR3 rearrangement, sequence reads were collapsed and filtered. For each sample, productive Simpson clonality was calculated as the square root of Simpson's diversity index across productive rearrangements. TCRdb re-hosts the immuneACCESS table, in-frame sequences only. Its copies lack some clones; in the studies checked, an unresolved V gene accounts for under half of them, and the cause for the rest is not known. The V and J calls and the clone size are those of that table, but D and trimming were determined from the DNA. Across this sample there are 65,000 to 100,000 clones, with around 80% seen only once. The top ten constitute under 15% of the sample.

Each collaborating institution followed its own protocols to collect whole blood in K2EDTA tubes. For TCRbeta analysis, collaborators shipped samples in one of three forms: frozen whole blood, isolated PBMCs, or DNA extracted from either of those sample types. Summary of the overall study and its limitations: The quantity of clinical and demographic metadata differed by source and by participant and was supplied without curation.

The source material was peripheral blood. The clonotype was recovered from a human donor in a cohort sampled during active COVID-19.

CDR3 sequence: CASSWTGDSGNTIYF. The bases read TGCGCCAGCAGCTGGACAGGGGACTCTGGAAACACCATATATTTT. Here the chain combines TRBV5-1 and TRBJ1-3, and 9 junction bases match TRBD1. V ends up 3 bases short and J 0 bases short, with an unmatched junction base count of 1. CDR3 length: 15 amino acids, cysteine to phenylalanine. The kept DNA is CDR3 alone, 45 bases in frame from the first base. Looking up the germline V gene yields CDR1 SGHRS and CDR2 YFSETQ.